This entry describes one T cell receptor beta chain. Authors of the study amplified TCR beta CDR3 regions from RNA transcripts. Carried out on the TCR CDR3, a first-round RT-PCR used the HTBI primer set. TCRdb reanalysed the multiplex PCR reads using MiXCR and keeps one entry per CDR3 protein. The table lists roughly 740,000 distinct CDR3 sequences, around 17% of them singletons, with under 10% in the top ten. The data originate from a study of T cells in Graves' hyperthyroidism and ophthalmopathy. The CDR3 runs 17 residues. V was shortened by 3 bases and J by 2 bases, with 19 bases between the two germline ends. Germline CDR1 and CDR2: SGHVS and FQNEAQ.

What was sequenced was blood. The source of this sequence is a man between 18 and 29 years old with Graves' hyperthyroidism. The chain employs TRBV7-8 and TRBJ2-5, with D tentatively TRBD2 (6 bases). The CDR3 nucleotides read TGTGCCAGCAGCTTCGGACTATGGGCAGGGCCGCAAGAGACCCAGTACTTC. Translated, it gives CASSFGLWAGPQETQYF.